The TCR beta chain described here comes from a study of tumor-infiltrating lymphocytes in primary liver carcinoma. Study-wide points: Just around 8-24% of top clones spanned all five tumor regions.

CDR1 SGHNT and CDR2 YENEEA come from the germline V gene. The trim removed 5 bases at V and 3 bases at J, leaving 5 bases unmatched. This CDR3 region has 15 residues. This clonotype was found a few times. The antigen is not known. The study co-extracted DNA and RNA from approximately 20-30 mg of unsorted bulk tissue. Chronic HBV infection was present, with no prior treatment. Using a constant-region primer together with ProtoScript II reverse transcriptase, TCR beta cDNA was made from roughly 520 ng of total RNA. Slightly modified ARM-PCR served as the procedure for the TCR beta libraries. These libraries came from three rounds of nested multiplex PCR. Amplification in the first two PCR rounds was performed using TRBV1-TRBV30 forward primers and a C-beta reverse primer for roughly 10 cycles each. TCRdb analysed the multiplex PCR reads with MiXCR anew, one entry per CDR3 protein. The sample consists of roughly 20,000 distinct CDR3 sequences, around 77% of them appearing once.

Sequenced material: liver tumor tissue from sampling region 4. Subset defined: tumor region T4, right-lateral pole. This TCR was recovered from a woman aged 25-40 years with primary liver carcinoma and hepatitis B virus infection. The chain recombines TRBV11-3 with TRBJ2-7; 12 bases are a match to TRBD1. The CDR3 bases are TGTGCCAGCAGCCCCGGGACAGGGGGCAACTACGAGCAGTACTTC. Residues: CASSPGTGGNYEQYF.